Below are 14 T cell receptor beta chains sequenced from a single sample in a study of immune evolution from preneoplasia to lung adenocarcinoma. Produced via immunoSEQ multiplex PCR; TCRdb's table is partial and in-frame only. The table includes about 4,200 clones, about four fifths detected once. Sequencing was done on a sample of FFPE invasive lung adenocarcinoma tissue. The source of these receptors is a person between 35 and 65 years old with lung adenocarcinoma. Some clones in this sample may be carry-over from other donors' samples.

The chain recombines TRBV5-6 with TRBJ2-2; TRBD1 matches 7 bases. CDR1 and CDR2 (germline): SGHDT, YYEEEE. The length of the CDR3 is 14 residues. V lost 3 bases, J lost 6 bases, and 5 bases stayed unmatched. CDR3 DNA sequence: TGTGCCAGCAGCTCCCAGGGGGAGCCCGGGGAGCTGTTTTTT. Translation gives CASSSQGEPGELFF.

The rearrangement joins TRBV5-1 to TRBJ2-1, with D unresolved. Germline CDR1 is SGHRS and CDR2 is YFSETQ. V dropped 0 bases and J dropped 3 bases, with 4 bases sitting between them. The CDR3 length is 13 residues. The CDR3, as DNA: TGCGCCAGCAGCTTGGGTCTCTACAATGAGCAGTTCTTC. Protein product: CASSLGLYNEQFF.

This chain connects TRBV27 to TRBJ2-7, with TRBD2 identical over 10 bases. J gave up 5 bases and V 6 bases, and 16 bases lay outside the gene matches. CDR3 length equals 17 residues. Germline CDR1 MNHEY, CDR2 SMNVEV (reference sequence). CDR3 protein: CASSPSGRGLVQDEQYF. The DNA of the CDR3 is TGTGCCAGCAGCCCTAGCGGGAGAGGTTTAGTTCAAGACGAGCAGTACTTC.

The chain combines TRBV5-1 with TRBJ1-1; weak D call: TRBD1 (6 bases). V lost 3 bases, J lost 6 bases, and 9 bases lay in between. Germline CDR1 reads SGHRS; CDR2 reads YFSETQ. CDR3 size: 12 residues. The CDR3 DNA reads as TGCGCCAGCAGCTACGGACAGTCTGAAGCTTTCTTT. This codes for CASSYGQSEAFF.

The J gene is TRBJ2-7, the V gene TRBV1; whether TRBD1, the table's D call, matches the DNA was not checked. TRBV1 is designated a pseudogene. CDR3 length: 11 residues. Here the CDR3 reads CIRASFYEQYF. The CDR3 nucleotides are TGCATCAGGGCCTCCTTCTACGAGCAGTACTTC.

V usage is TRBV5-1 and J usage is TRBJ2-3; 7 bases match TRBD2. Trimming removed 9 bases from V and 5 bases from J; junction bases left unmatched: 12. The length of the CDR3 is 14 residues. Germline V lookup: CDR1 SGHRS, CDR2 YFSETQ. The CDR3 DNA sequence: TGCGCCACCCGCGAGGGAGGGAGAATAGATACGCAGTATTTT. Encoded protein: CATREGGRIDTQYF.

The chain has TRBV28 and TRBJ1-2; 8 bases match TRBD1. CDR1 MDHEN and CDR2 SYDVKM come from the germline V gene. Trimming removed 6 bases from V and 7 bases from J; junction bases left unmatched: 10. The CDR3 loop spans 14 amino acids. The CDR3, as DNA: TGTGCCAGCAGCCCAGGGGGCGGTGCGCTTGGCTACACCTTC. Protein product: CASSPGGGALGYTF.

This sequence joins TRBV6-5 and TRBJ1-2; 7 bases are a match to TRBD1. The length of the CDR3 is 13 residues. After removal of 8 bases from V and 4 bases from J, the junction contained 7 bases not matched to a gene. The germline CDR1 and CDR2 sequences are MNHEY and SVGAGI. CDR3 sequence: CASHLGQLYGYTF. The CDR3, as DNA: TGTGCCAGCCACCTGGGACAGCTCTATGGCTACACCTTC.

The chain is built from TRBV29-1 and TRBJ1-1, with D uncertain. This CDR3 is 13 amino acids long. The germline CDR1 and CDR2 sequences are SQVTM and ANQGSEA. V lost 6 bases and J lost 5, with 16 bases in between. CDR3 amino acids: CSVTSWFDTEAFF. CDR3 in DNA: TGCAGCGTGACGTCCTGGTTCGATACTGAAGCTTTCTTT.

This clone has just one count. The chain joins TRBV30 to TRBJ2-7; D is undetermined. V was pared by 5 bases and J by 3 bases, with 17 bases between. Per the germline V gene, CDR1 is GTSNPN and CDR2 is SVGIG (reference sequence). The length of the CDR3 is 14 residues. The CDR3: CAWDEHGSHYEQYF. The CDR3 bases are TGTGCCTGGGATGAACACGGTTCGCACTACGAGCAGTACTTC.

V is TRBV30 and J is TRBJ2-2; tentative D call: TRBD1 (6 bases). The CDR3 covers 14 residues. V lost 3 bases, J lost 5 bases, and 13 bases lay in between. Looked up from germline, CDR1 is GTSNPN and CDR2 is SVGIG (reference sequence). The chain's CDR3 is CAWRHPQGTGELFF. The CDR3 region has the DNA TGTGCCTGGAGGCATCCCCAGGGGACCGGGGAGCTGTTTTTT.

The CDR3 here is CASSEGKQGAYGYTF. CDR3 DNA: TGTGCCAGCAGTGAGGGGAAACAGGGGGCCTATGGCTACACCTTC. V gene TRBV2 combines with J gene TRBJ1-2; 9 nucleotides match TRBD1. Germline V lookup: CDR1 SNHLY, CDR2 FYNNEI. CDR3 length: 15 amino acids. With 3 bases clipped from V and 4 bases from J, the junction kept 6 bases outside the gene matches.

This clone showed up just a few times. The chain links TRBV5-1 to TRBJ1-1; D is perhaps TRBD1 (6 bases). Germline V CDR1 and CDR2: SGHRS, YFSETQ. The CDR3 totals 15 residues. V dropped 0 bases and J dropped 4 bases, with 13 bases sitting between them. This CDR3 is CASSLAQGPGTEAFF. Written as DNA, the CDR3 is TGCGCCAGCAGCTTGGCTCAGGGGCCGGGCACTGAAGCTTTCTTT. Combining the CDR3 with reference TRBV5-1 and TRBJ1-1 gives the whole variable domain KAGVTQTPRYLIKTRGQQVTLSCSPISGHRSVSWYQQTPGQGLQFLFEYFSETQRNKGNFPGRFSGRQFSNSRSEMNVSTLELGDSALYLCASSLAQGPGTEAFFGQGTRLTVV.

This clone was seen a single time. This sequence joins TRBV5-6 and TRBJ2-5; D is unresolved. Between the trimmed V and J ends, which lost 3 bases and 5 bases, there was a span of 14 bases. The length of the CDR3 is 14 residues. Germline V gives CDR1 SGHDT, CDR2 YYEEEE. The CDR3 DNA reads as TGTGCCAGCAGCTCCCTTGCCAGAAGGGAGACCCAGTACTTC. Residues: CASSSLARRETQYF.